A selection of T cell receptor beta chains follows, all from one sample in a study of blood T cell repertoires in COVID-19. Measured with immunoSEQ multiplex PCR; TCRdb has only the in-frame clones, and not every one. Of more than 100,000 clones listed, about four fifths are singletons. Material for sequencing was peripheral blood. The receptors originated from a woman aged 25 to 39 who had recovered from COVID-19. Both conserved end residues are part of each CDR3. The order of the fields is clone size, V gene, J gene, D gene, CDR3 DNA, CDR3 protein. D genes are given only for firm matches. The size field is filled for only some rows; it gives once, few, many or a size class.

>-|TRBV7-9|TRBJ1-2|-
TGTGCCAGCAGCTCTACGGGGTTACATGGCTACACCTTC
CASSSTGLHGYTF
>-|TRBV18|TRBJ1-2|-
TGTGCCAGCTCACCAGGGGAGTATGGCTACACCTTC
CASSPGEYGYTF
>-|TRBV19|TRBJ2-7|-
TGTGCCAGTAGTCACACCCCCTACGAGCAGTACTTC
CASSHTPYEQYF
>-|TRBV15|TRBJ1-6|-
TGTGCCACCAGCAGAGATATATCAGGTGATTCACCCCTCCACTTT
CATSRDISGDSPLHF
>-|TRBV4-1|TRBJ1-3|-
TGCGCCAGCAGCCAGTTACAGGTATCTGGAAACACCATATATTTT
CASSQLQVSGNTIYF
>-|TRBV5-1|TRBJ1-2|-
TGCGCCAGCAGCTTGACGAGGAACTATGGCTACACCTTC
CASSLTRNYGYTF
>-|TRBV3-1/TRBV3-2|TRBJ1-5|-
TGTGCCAGCAGCCAAGCCAACAGAAATCAGCCCCAGCATTTT
CASSQANRNQPQHF
>-|TRBV7-7|TRBJ2-2|TRBD1
TGTGCTAGCAGCTTAGCAAGCGAGACAGGGGCGACCGGGGAGCTGTTTTTT
CASSLASETGATGELFF
>few|TRBV23-1|TRBJ2-5|-
TGCGCCAGCAGTCATCCGGGAGTTCAAGAGACCCAGTACTTC
CASSHPGVQETQYF
>-|TRBV15|TRBJ2-7|-
TGTGCCACCAGCAGACGTGGGGAGGTCTTTCACGAGCAGTACTTC
CATSRRGEVFHEQYF
>-|TRBV5-6|TRBJ2-7|-
TGTGCCAGCAGCTTGCTCGGCGAGCAGTACTTC
CASSLLGEQYF
>-|TRBV6-1|TRBJ2-1|TRBD1
TGTGCCAGCAGTGAAGCATCCGGGGACAGGTTATACAATGAGCAGTTCTTC
CASSEASGDRLYNEQFF
>-|TRBV11-2|TRBJ2-5|-
TGTGCCAGCAGCCCCTCGCTACCGAGGGAGACCCAGTACTTC
CASSPSLPRETQYF
>-|TRBV10-3|TRBJ1-1|TRBD1
TGTGCCATCAGTGAACAGGGGAAGAACACTGAAGCTTTCTTT
CAISEQGKNTEAFF
>few|TRBV5-1|TRBJ2-5|-
TGCGCCAGCAGCTTGGTCCAAACAGGGTATCAAGAGACCCAGTACTTC
CASSLVQTGYQETQYF
>-|TRBV5-5|TRBJ1-3|-
TGTGCCAGCAGCCCGACATTGCCTGGAAACACCATATATTTT
CASSPTLPGNTIYF
>-|TRBV9|TRBJ2-3|TRBD1
TGTGCCAGCAGCGCCGGGACAGCAGACACAGATACGCAGTATTTT
CASSAGTADTDTQYF
>-|TRBV4-1|TRBJ2-3|-
TGCGCCAGCAGCCAAGATAATCGGGCAGCAGGGGCAGATACGCAGTATTTT
CASSQDNRAAGADTQYF
>-|TRBV15|TRBJ1-5|-
TGTGCCACCAGCAGAGAGATAGGCAATCAGCCCCAGCATTTT
CATSREIGNQPQHF
>-|TRBV10-2|TRBJ2-2|TRBD2
TGCGCCAGCAGGGGACTAGCGGGGGGACAAAACACCGGGGAGCTGTTTTTT
CASRGLAGGQNTGELFF
>-|TRBV6-5|TRBJ2-7|TRBD2
TGTGCCAGCAGTACCCTAGCGGGCGCTACCTACGAGCAGTACTTC
CASSTLAGATYEQYF
>once|TRBV18|TRBJ2-5|-
TGTGCCAGCTCACCTCGGACTAACTGGGAGACCCAGTACTTC
CASSPRTNWETQYF
>-|TRBV10-2|TRBJ1-2|TRBD1
TGCGCCAGCAGTGAGAGGGGACAGGGGGCTTCCTTGGATGGCTACACCTTC
CASSERGQGASLDGYTF
>-|TRBV4-1|TRBJ1-2|-
TGCGCCAGCAGCCTCGCAGAAAACTATGGCTACACCTTC
CASSLAENYGYTF
>-|TRBV28|TRBJ2-2|TRBD1
TGTGCCAGCAGTTCGGGACAGGCGAACACCGGGGAGCTGTTTTTT
CASSSGQANTGELFF
>-|TRBV9|TRBJ2-7|-
TGTGCCAGCAGCGCAACATGGGGACTCGGCTGGGTACATTACGAGCAGTACTTC
CASSATWGLGWVHYEQYF
>few|TRBV4-2|TRBJ1-2|-
TGTGCCAGCAGCCAAGATTTGAACAGCGACAGCAACTATGGCTACACCTTC
CASSQDLNSDSNYGYTF
>few|TRBV14|TRBJ2-7|-
TGTGCCAGCAGGTCGGGATCGAGCTCCTACGAGCAGTACTTC
CASRSGSSSYEQYF
>-|TRBV11-2|TRBJ2-7|TRBD2
TGTGCCAGCAGCTTAGCGGCGGGAGAGTTCTACGAGCAGTACTTC
CASSLAAGEFYEQYF
>once|TRBV5-1|TRBJ1-2|TRBD1
TGCGCCAGCAGCTTGGACAGGGGGGAAACCTATGGCTACACCTTC
CASSLDRGETYGYTF
>-|TRBV20-1|TRBJ2-3|-
TGCAGTGCTAGTCGTGGCACAGATACGCAGTATTTT
CSASRGTDTQYF
>-|TRBV9|TRBJ2-5|-
TGTGCCAGCAGCGTAGGTTTGCGGGAAGAGACCCAGTACTTC
CASSVGLREETQYF
>once|TRBV2|TRBJ1-2|TRBD1
TGTGCCAGCAGTGAACAGGACAGGGATAGTGGTGGCTACACCTTC
CASSEQDRDSGGYTF
>-|TRBV7-3|TRBJ2-3|-
TGTGCCAGCAGCTTGAAAGGCTTGGGAGAGGGCCCCACAGATACGCAGTATTTT
CASSLKGLGEGPTDTQYF
>-|TRBV5-1|TRBJ2-7|TRBD1
TGCGCCAGCAGACCAGGGACAGCGTCCTACGAGCAGTACTTC
CASRPGTASYEQYF
>few|TRBV7-9|TRBJ1-4|TRBD1
TGTGCCAGCAGCTATTGGGACAGGGAGAGTGAAAAACTGTTTTTT
CASSYWDRESEKLFF
>-|TRBV5-6|TRBJ2-2|TRBD1
TGTGCCAGCAGCCCCCCGACAGGGCCGAACACCGGGGAGCTGTTTTTT
CASSPPTGPNTGELFF
>few|TRBV2|TRBJ2-3|-
TGTGCCAGCAGAACAGGGGGGGGTACAGATACGCAGTATTTT
CASRTGGGTDTQYF
>once|TRBV6-5|TRBJ1-5|-
TGTGCCATCACGGCGTCCGGGGTTAGCAATCAGCCCCAGCATTTT
CAITASGVSNQPQHF
>-|TRBV5-1|TRBJ2-5|-
TGCGCCAGCAGCTTTCCCACAGGCCAAGAGACCCAGTACTTC
CASSFPTGQETQYF
>-|TRBV2|TRBJ1-5|-
TGTGCCAGCACACAGGCGAGCAATCAGCCCCAGCATTTT
CASTQASNQPQHF
>-|TRBV2|TRBJ2-2|-
TGTGCCAGCAGCGGAGACAGGTCTGGGGAGCTGTTTTTT
CASSGDRSGELFF
>-|TRBV5-1|TRBJ2-2|TRBD1
TGCGCCAGCAGCTTGGGGACAGGGTCGGGGGAGCTGTTTTTT
CASSLGTGSGELFF
>-|TRBV5-1|TRBJ2-7|-
TGCGCCAGCAGCTTGGCCGACAGTGCCTACGAGCAGTACTTC
CASSLADSAYEQYF
>-|TRBV9|TRBJ1-5|TRBD1
TGTGCCAGCAGCTCAGGACAGGGGGCCAATCAGCCCCAGCATTTT
CASSSGQGANQPQHF
>few|TRBV5-8|TRBJ2-7|TRBD2
TGTGCCAGCAGCTGGGGGGGGTCTAGCGGGTCGTACGAGCAGTACTTC
CASSWGGSSGSYEQYF
>once|TRBV11-2|TRBJ1-1|TRBD1
TGTGCCAGCAGCTTTTCCTCCGGGACAGGGACGACTGAAGCTTTCTTT
CASSFSSGTGTTEAFF
>-|TRBV11-3|TRBJ2-1|TRBD2
TGTGCCAGCAGCTCTAATAGCGGGGGATACAATGAGCAGTTCTTC
CASSSNSGGYNEQFF
>-|TRBV10-1|TRBJ1-2|-
TGCGCCAGCAGTGGCGATTTGGGGGCCGCGGATGGCTACACCTTC
CASSGDLGAADGYTF
>-|TRBV10-2|TRBJ2-7|TRBD1
TGCGCCAGCAGGAAACAGGGGGCAGGTTACGAGCAGTACTTC
CASRKQGAGYEQYF